Listed below are T cell receptor beta chains from one sample, sequenced in a study of cytomegalovirus exposure and HLA in healthy donors. The assay was immunoSEQ multiplex PCR, and TCRdb's table has in-frame clones only and misses some. The data contain tens of thousands of clones, approximately 96% of them singletons. Sequenced input: PBMCs. The source of these receptors is a woman aged 18-30 years in good health and CMV-seropositive. CDR3s include the opening cysteine and the closing phenylalanine or tryptophan. The D gene is left open where the match is weak. Expanded clones get a size class; other rows say once, few or many, or leave the size out.

>TRBV30|TRBJ2-7|-|-
TGTGCCTGGAGTGTGAGTGGACTCCCATCCTACGAGCAGTACTTC
CAWSVSGLPSYEQYF
>TRBV14|TRBJ2-2|-|-
TGTGCCAGCAGCCAAGATACTAGTTATACCGGGGAGCTGTTTTTT
CASSQDTSYTGELFF
>TRBV7-9|TRBJ2-5|-|-
TGTGCCAGCAGCTCGGCTGGAGGGCCGGTGGAGACCCAGTACTTC
CASSSAGGPVETQYF
>TRBV7-9|TRBJ1-1|-|-
TGTGCCAGCAGCAGGATAATCGACTCGAACACTGAAGCTTTCTTT
CASSRIIDSNTEAFF
>TRBV5-6|TRBJ2-3|-|TRBD1
TGTGCCAGCAGCTTGGAGGGGGCCCTCACAGATACGCAGTATTTT
CASSLEGALTDTQYF
>TRBV5-1|TRBJ1-1|-|-
TGCGCCAGCAGCTTGGCCCAGGGGAAGATGAACACTGAAGCTTTCTTT
CASSLAQGKMNTEAFF
>TRBV1|TRBJ2-3|-|-
TGCACCACCGGCTTGAGGTTTGGAGATACGCAGTATTTT
CTTGLRFGDTQYF
>TRBV6-5|TRBJ2-5|-|TRBD2
TGTGCCAGCAGTCAACTCGGGACTAGCCAAGAGACCCAGTACTTC
CASSQLGTSQETQYF
>TRBV7-2|TRBJ1-1|-|-
TGTGCCAGCAGCTTAGCGCTACAGGTCCCTGAAGCTTTCTTT
CASSLALQVPEAFF
>TRBV6-6|TRBJ1-1|-|TRBD1
TGTGCCACCATCCCAGGGGGGCGGACTGAAGCTTTCTTT
CATIPGGRTEAFF
>TRBV30|TRBJ1-3|-|-
TGTGCCTGCACCCACTATTCTGGAAACACCATATATTTT
CACTHYSGNTIYF
>TRBV7-2|TRBJ2-1|-|TRBD2
TGTGCCAGCAGCTTAGAACTAGCGGATAACAATGAGCAGTTCTTC
CASSLELADNNEQFF
>TRBV7-9|TRBJ2-7|-|TRBD1
TGTGCCAGCAGTCTCGGGACAGGGAACTACGAGCAGTACTTC
CASSLGTGNYEQYF
>TRBV5-5|TRBJ2-5|-|-
TGTGCCAGCAGCCTGGAAGCAGAGACCCAGTACTTC
CASSLEAETQYF
>TRBV7-2|TRBJ1-5|-|TRBD1
TGTGCCAGCAGCTTAGCGCGACAGGGAAGCAATCAGCCCCAGCATTTT
CASSLARQGSNQPQHF
>TRBV7-8|TRBJ2-1|-|TRBD2
TGTGCCAGCAGCTTAGCGCTCACTAGCGGGAGCAATGAGCAGTTCTTC
CASSLALTSGSNEQFF
>TRBV19|TRBJ2-1|-|-
TGTGCCAGTAGTATATCCGGAACGGGAGTCGGTAATGAGCAGTTCTTC
CASSISGTGVGNEQFF
>TRBV7-8|TRBJ2-5|-|-
TGTGCCAGCAGCGGACGGGGACAAGAGACCCAGTACTTC
CASSGRGQETQYF
>TRBV6-1|TRBJ2-2|-|TRBD1
TGTGCCAGCAGTGACGCCAGGGGGCCGGACACCGGGGAGCTGTTTTTT
CASSDARGPDTGELFF
>TRBV28|TRBJ2-7|-|TRBD1
TGTGCCAGCCTGCCGGGACAGATGTCGTACGAGCAGTACTTC
CASLPGQMSYEQYF
>TRBV14|TRBJ2-5|-|-
TGTGCCAGCAGCCAGTCCGTGTTGGGCAGAGTGACCCAGTACTTC
CASSQSVLGRVTQYF
>TRBV19|TRBJ1-1|-|-
TGTGCCAGTAGCACTGCTACTATGAACACTGAAGCTTTCTTT
CASSTATMNTEAFF
>TRBV2|TRBJ2-2|-|-
TGTGCCAGCGCCCCTGGGGGGTTCACCGGGGAGCTGTTTTTT
CASAPGGFTGELFF
>TRBV28|TRBJ2-7|-|-
TGTGCCAGCACCCAAAGGGGCAGCTCCTACGAGCAGTACTTC
CASTQRGSSYEQYF
>TRBV5-5|TRBJ2-6|-|TRBD1
TGTGCCAGCAGCTCCGACAGGGGAAAGGACTCTGGGGCCAACGTCCTGACTTTC
CASSSDRGKDSGANVLTF
>TRBV4-3|TRBJ2-7|once|TRBD2
TGCGCCAGCAGCCAAGACCGAGCGGGGAGCTCCTACGAGCAGTACTTC
CASSQDRAGSSYEQYF
>TRBV27|TRBJ1-3|-|-
TGTGCCAGCAGCAGGGTCTCTGGAAACACCATATATTTT
CASSRVSGNTIYF
>TRBV11-2|TRBJ2-7|-|-
TGTGCCAGCAGCTTAGGACAAACCTACGAGCAGTACTTC
CASSLGQTYEQYF
>TRBV7-9|TRBJ1-3|-|-
TGTGCCAGCAGCCCCCCAGGGATCTCTGGAAACACCATATATTTT
CASSPPGISGNTIYF
>TRBV9|TRBJ2-1|-|-
TGTGCCAGCAGCGTAGCTACGGGGGGCTGGCAGTTCTTC
CASSVATGGWQFF
>TRBV5-4|TRBJ2-7|-|TRBD2
TGTGCCAGCAGAGCGGGGGCGGGAGAGGGATACGAGCAGTACTTC
CASRAGAGEGYEQYF
>TRBV14|TRBJ2-5|-|TRBD2
TGTGCCAGCAGCCCGGGACTAGCTGGGGAGACCCAGTACTTC
CASSPGLAGETQYF
>TRBV7-2|TRBJ2-1|-|TRBD2
TGTGCCAGCACCCTAAGGGTCTGGTCGCGGGAGGGCCACGATGAGCAGTTCTTC
CASTLRVWSREGHDEQFF
>TRBV5-1|TRBJ2-1|-|-
TGCGCCAGCAGCTTGGGGGGAGGTCCCGGAAACAATGAGCAGTTCTTC
CASSLGGGPGNNEQFF
>TRBV6-4|TRBJ2-3|few|TRBD2
TGTGCCAGCAGTGTCCCGGGACTAGCGGGAGGGGCAGATACGCAGTATTTT
CASSVPGLAGGADTQYF
>TRBV9|TRBJ2-7|-|-
TGTGCCAGCAGCGTAGGTGGAGGGAGAGTATACGAGCAGTACTTC
CASSVGGGRVYEQYF
>TRBV9|TRBJ2-7|-|TRBD2
TGTGCCAGCAGCGTAGCGGGAGGAGGAGAGCAGTACTTC
CASSVAGGGEQYF
>TRBV6-5|TRBJ2-7|-|TRBD1
TGTGCCAGCAGTTCCGTCCGGGACAGGGTTGCCTACGAGCAGTACTTC
CASSSVRDRVAYEQYF
>TRBV18|TRBJ2-7|-|-
TGTGCCAGCTCACCCGGGATCGATCTTTACGAGCAGTACTTC
CASSPGIDLYEQYF
>TRBV29-1|TRBJ2-2|-|TRBD1
TGCAGCGTTGGATCCGGGACAGGGGTTCGCACCGGGGAGCTGTTTTTT
CSVGSGTGVRTGELFF
>TRBV7-3|TRBJ2-3|-|TRBD2
TGTGCCAGCAGCTTAGGGACTAGCGGGAGCAGGACAGATACGCAGTATTTT
CASSLGTSGSRTDTQYF
>TRBV2|TRBJ2-1|-|TRBD2
TGTGCCAGCAGCGAACCAGGACTAGCGGGGGGTAATGAGCAGTTCTTC
CASSEPGLAGGNEQFF
>TRBV19|TRBJ1-2|-|-
TGTGCCAGTAGTTTGTCAGGGGTTAATGATGGCTACACCTTC
CASSLSGVNDGYTF
>TRBV2|TRBJ2-2|-|-
TGTGCCAGCAGTGTCGAGAATTCGAACACCGGGGAGCTGTTTTTT
CASSVENSNTGELFF
>TRBV18|TRBJ1-2|-|TRBD1
TGTGCCAGCTCTCAACAGGGGGCGGAATATGGCTACACCTTC
CASSQQGAEYGYTF
>TRBV23-1|TRBJ2-4|-|TRBD2
TGCGCCAGCAGTCAATTGAGTCACGTAAGAGGGGGCGCGTGGACTAGCGGGAAAAACATTCAGTACTTC
CASSQLSHVRGGAWTSGKNIQYF
>TRBV9|TRBJ2-2|once|-
TGTGCCAGCAGCGTCGGCACCGGGGAGCTGTTTTTT
CASSVGTGELFF